One and the same sample provided the 12 T cell receptor beta chains below, sequenced in a study of blood T cells in healthy people across ages. Combining a sample-barcoded 5' primer with a J-beta primer mix, a second PCR ran for roughly 6 to 12 cycles. TCRdb passed the 5' RACE reads through MiXCR, listing each CDR3 protein once. Altogether fewer than 700,000 distinct CDR3 sequences are present, around 48% being singletons, with the ten largest covering approximately 25%. The source material was blood. All receptors derive from a man older than 75 in good health.

This clonotype appeared once. The chain couples TRBV29-1 to TRBJ1-2; TRBD1 agrees at 7 bases. Trimming cost V 4 bases and J 3 bases; bases outside gene matches: 11. The CDR3 has 15 residues. Looked up from germline, CDR1 is SQVTM and CDR2 is ANQGSEA. Here the CDR3 reads CSVGYSTGTYYGYTF. The CDR3 region has the DNA TGCAGCGTTGGCTACTCGACAGGGACTTACTATGGCTACACCTTC.

This chain joins TRBV21-1 and TRBJ2-7; TRBD1 is the table's D call, not checked against the DNA. Judging by the DNA end, TRBJ2-5 fits better; the J call may be wrong. TRBV21-1 is an annotated pseudogene. This CDR3 is built from 16 residues. The CDR3 DNA follows: TGTGCCAGCAGCCTCACCGGGGACAGGGTCTTAAAGACCCAGTACTTC. Protein: CASSLTGDRVLKTQYF.

The rearrangement links TRBV20-1 to TRBJ2-5, with 7 bases matching TRBD2. Germline assignment: CDR1 DFQATT and CDR2 SNEGSKA (reference sequence). V lost 6 bases, J lost 2 bases, and 6 bases stayed unmatched. The CDR3 spans 13 residues. The CDR3 DNA is TGCAGTGCCCGAGCGGGGAGGCAAGAGACCCAGTACTTC. It yields the protein CSARAGRQETQYF.

Note on this clonotype: Mismatch with germline at one junction end may stem from a read error. The chain has TRBV20-1 and TRBJ2-7, with D possibly matching TRBD1 (6 bases). The CDR3 extends over 14 amino acids. In germline, CDR1 is DFQATT, CDR2 SNEGSKA (reference sequence). The CDR3 DNA reads TGCAGTGCTAGAGAAGGCAGGGGAGCCTACGAGCGGTACTTC. It specifies CSAREGRGAYERYF.

This clonotype has only a few counts. The chain carries TRBV6-6 and TRBJ1-3; D not certain. The CDR3 runs to 11 residues. CDR1 MNHNY and CDR2 SVGAGI come from the germline V gene (reference sequence). Trimming took off 11 bases at V and 4 bases at J, with 9 bases between the two ends. Here the CDR3 DNA reads TGTGCCCTAAGGGCCGGAAACACCATATATTTT. Translated, it gives CALRAGNTIYF.

This clonotype came up a few times. V is TRBV18 and J is TRBJ2-5; D gene unclear. Trimming removed 3 bases at V and 4 bases at J, with 15 bases between. Germline CDR1 is KGHSH and CDR2 is LQKENI. There are 15 residues in the CDR3. CDR3 bases: TGTGCCAGCTCACCCACCTCGGCGTTGGGAGAGACCCAGTACTTC. Translating it yields CASSPTSALGETQYF.

This clonotype appeared a single time. CDR3 in amino acids: CASSRSAGEQFF. Here the CDR3 DNA reads TGTGCCAGCAGCCGATCGGCGGGAGAGCAGTTCTTC. V gene TRBV6-5 combines with J gene TRBJ2-1; D perhaps matches TRBD2 (6 bases). The V gene's germline CDR1 is MNHEY and CDR2 SVGAGI. The CDR3 runs to 12 residues. V was trimmed by 6 bases and J by 10 bases, leaving 13 bases between them.

The chain couples TRBV20-1 to TRBJ1-2, with D uncertain. Per the germline V gene, CDR1 is DFQATT and CDR2 is SNEGSKA (reference sequence). Trimming stripped 3 bases from V and 6 bases from J, with 14 bases between. The CDR3 consists of 13 residues. In DNA, the CDR3 is TGCAGTGCTAGGGACCCCAGGATGGATGGCTACACCTTC. Its translation: CSARDPRMDGYTF.

The chain carries TRBV20-1 and TRBJ2-2; 11 nucleotides agree with TRBD2. Germline lookup yields CDR1 DFQATT and CDR2 SNEGSKA (reference sequence). Unmatched junction bases numbered 4, after V lost 1 base and J lost 0 bases. The CDR3 loop spans 17 amino acids. For the CDR3, the DNA is TGCAGTGCTAGAGGGATAGCGGGAGGGGCGAACACCGGGGAGCTGTTTTTT. Its translation is CSARGIAGGANTGELFF.

The V and J genes are TRBV29-1 and TRBJ2-7; maybe TRBD1 (6 bases). Germline V gene sequence: CDR1 SQVTM, CDR2 ANQGSEA. This CDR3 spans 14 amino acids. V lost 4 bases to trimming and J lost 3 bases, with 16 bases between them. The CDR3 here is CSVARAPGVYEQYF. The CDR3 DNA follows: TGCAGCGTTGCCCGCGCTCCAGGGGTCTACGAGCAGTACTTC.

V and J are TRBV28 and TRBJ1-6; TRBD1 is a possible D gene (5 bases). The V gene lost 3 bases and the J gene lost 10 bases, with 16 bases spanning the gap. CDR1 and CDR2 (germline): MDHEN, SYDVKM. The CDR3 length is 15 residues. The CDR3 loop reads CASSFRVGLGSPLHF. Here the CDR3 DNA reads TGTGCCAGCAGTTTCCGCGTGGGGCTTGGGTCACCCCTCCACTTT.

Many counts were recorded for this clonotype. The chain combines TRBV6-6 with TRBJ2-1, with 7 nucleotides matching TRBD1. V lost 2 bases and J lost 8; bases outside the gene matches: 3. The germline CDR1 and CDR2 sequences are MNHNY and SVGAGI (reference sequence). The CDR3 length is 13 residues. The CDR3 here is CASSYRGLHEQFF. DNA for the CDR3: TGTGCCAGCAGTTACAGGGGGCTTCATGAGCAGTTCTTC.